This T cell receptor beta chain was retrieved from a study of cytomegalovirus exposure and HLA in healthy donors. Notes on the study in general: Presence/absence analyses rested on an assumption that sequencing depth was roughly uniform across donors. Per a later analysis, about 15,000 TCR beta sequences showed association with HLA alleles at 0.05 false discovery rate. Highly shared sequence variants in one cluster were likely a sequencing artifact.

Details on this clone: Antigen specificity is unknown.

Nominal health characterized the donors when sampled, though unrecorded immune exposures were likely. The germline V gene has CDR1 MNHNY and CDR2 SVGAGI (reference sequence). J was trimmed by 3 bases and V by 0 bases; bases with no gene match: 0. The CDR3 extends over 14 amino acids. PCR was performed using 60 Vbeta and 13 Jbeta primers. Sequencing was performed with immunoSEQ multiplex PCR; in TCRdb, only in-frame clones are kept and a portion is missing. The sample lists tens of thousands of clones, roughly two thirds occurring once. This receptor was identified in a woman in her 30s in good health and CMV-seronegative. The chain combines TRBV6-6 with TRBJ2-7, with 9 bases matching TRBD2. The sequencing input was PBMCs. CDR3 region: CASSYSTSGYEQYF. CDR3 nucleotide sequence: TGTGCCAGCAGTTACTCGACTAGCGGCTACGAGCAGTACTTC.